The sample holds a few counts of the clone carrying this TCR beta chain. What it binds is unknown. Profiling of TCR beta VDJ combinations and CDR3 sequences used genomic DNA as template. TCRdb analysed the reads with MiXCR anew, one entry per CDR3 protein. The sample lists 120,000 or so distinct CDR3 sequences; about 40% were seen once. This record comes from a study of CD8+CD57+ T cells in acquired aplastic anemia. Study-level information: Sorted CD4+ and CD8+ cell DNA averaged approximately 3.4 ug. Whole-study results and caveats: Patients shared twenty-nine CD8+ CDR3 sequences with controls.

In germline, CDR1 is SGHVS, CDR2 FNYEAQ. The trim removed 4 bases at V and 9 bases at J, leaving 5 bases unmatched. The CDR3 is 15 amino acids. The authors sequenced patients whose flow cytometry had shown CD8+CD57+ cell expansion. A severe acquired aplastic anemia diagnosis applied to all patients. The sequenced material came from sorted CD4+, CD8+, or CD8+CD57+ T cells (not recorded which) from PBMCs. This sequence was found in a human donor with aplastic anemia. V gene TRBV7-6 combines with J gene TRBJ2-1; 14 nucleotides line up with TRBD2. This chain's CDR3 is CASSSWTSGGSEQFF. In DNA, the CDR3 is TGTGCCAGCAGCTCTTGGACTAGCGGGGGGTCTGAGCAGTTCTTC.